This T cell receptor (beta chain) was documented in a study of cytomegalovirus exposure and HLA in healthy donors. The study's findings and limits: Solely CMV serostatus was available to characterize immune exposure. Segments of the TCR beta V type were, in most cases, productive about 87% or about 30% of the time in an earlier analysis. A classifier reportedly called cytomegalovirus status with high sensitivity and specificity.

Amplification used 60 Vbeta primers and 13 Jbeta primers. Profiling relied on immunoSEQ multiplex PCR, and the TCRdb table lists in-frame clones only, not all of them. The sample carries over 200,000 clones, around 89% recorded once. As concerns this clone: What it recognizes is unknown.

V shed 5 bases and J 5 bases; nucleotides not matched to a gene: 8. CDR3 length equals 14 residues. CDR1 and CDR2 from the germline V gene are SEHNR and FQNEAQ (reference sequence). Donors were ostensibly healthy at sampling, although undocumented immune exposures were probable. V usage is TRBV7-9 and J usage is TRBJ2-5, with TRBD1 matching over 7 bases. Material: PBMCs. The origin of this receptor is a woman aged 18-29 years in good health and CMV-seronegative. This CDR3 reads CASSRTGGPETQYF. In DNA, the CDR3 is TGTGCCAGCAGCCGGACAGGTGGACCGGAGACCCAGTACTTC. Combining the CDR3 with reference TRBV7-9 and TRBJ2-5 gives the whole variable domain DTGVSQNPRHKITKRGQNVTFRCDPISEHNRLYWYRQTLGQGPEFLTYFQNEAQLEKSRLLSDRFSAERPKGSFSTLEIQRTEQGDSAMYLCASSRTGGPETQYFGPGTRLLVL.